This TCR beta chain stems from a study of blood T cell repertoires in COVID-19. Study in general: Samples came from the United States, Italy and Spain, spanning acute and convalescent COVID-19. In each case, the material was cDNA or gDNA derived from T cells, B-cell-depleted T cells, or PBMCs.

The CDR3 is 15 residues long. The J segment lost 7 bases and the V segment lost 1 base, leaving 6 bases of the junction unmatched. Germline loops: CDR1 SQVTM, CDR2 ANQGSEA. One Seattle source followed patients from active infection through their disease course. Authors' data handling: Reference gene primer amplification gave nucleated cell count estimates. The data were produced by immunoSEQ multiplex PCR, yet TCRdb's version contains in-frame clones alone and is incomplete. V, J and clone size reflect that table, while D and trimming were determined from the DNA. The sample holds around 190,000 clones, roughly 82% seen once.

The source is a woman aged 55-69 years with COVID-19, enrolled during active disease. The rearrangement joins TRBV29-1 to TRBJ2-1, with 11 positions matching TRBD2. Sequencing was performed on peripheral blood. The CDR3 is CSVEGLAGGINEQFF. The CDR3 DNA follows: TGCAGCGTTGAAGGCCTAGCGGGGGGCATTAATGAGCAGTTCTTC.